These 27 T cell receptor beta chains share one sample of origin, sequenced in a study of T cells after yellow fever vaccination. From the 5' RACE reads, TCRdb called clonotypes with MiXCR, one entry per CDR3 protein. The sample lists approximately 47,000 distinct CDR3 sequences; about 6.3% were seen once. The sample was PBMCs, either bulk or a sorted T-cell subset (CD4+, CD8+, memory, or dextramer-sorted; not recorded which), taken 45 days after the yellow fever booster vaccination. Every receptor here comes from a young man who received the YFV17D yellow fever vaccine.

The chain employs TRBV5-5 and TRBJ2-7; unclear D gene. The CDR3 extends over 13 amino acids. V gave up 4 bases and J gave up 4 bases, with 12 bases separating them. The germline CDR1 and CDR2 sequences are SGHKS and YYEKEE (reference sequence). CDR3 region: CASSPGLNYEQYF. The CDR3, as DNA: TGTGCCAGCAGCCCCGGGCTCAATTACGAGCAGTACTTC.

The rearrangement uses TRBV3-1 and TRBJ2-7; D remains unclear. CDR1 and CDR2 (germline): LGHDT, YNNKEL (reference sequence). This CDR3 is 13 amino acids long. V shed 5 bases and J shed 3 bases, with 11 bases lying between them. Here the CDR3 DNA reads TGTGCCAGCAGCGAGACTTTGCTCTACGAGCAGTACTTC. The encoded protein is CASSETLLYEQYF.

This clonotype was found many times. The chain recombines TRBV20-1 with TRBJ2-3; a weak D match, TRBD2 (6 bases). Germline V gene sequence: CDR1 DFQATT, CDR2 SNEGSKA (reference sequence). This CDR3 is 15 amino acids long. Trimming shortened V by 2 bases and J by 5 bases, and 17 bases separated the two germline ends. The CDR3 protein is CSARPLQRAVDTQYF. The CDR3 region has the DNA TGCAGTGCTAGACCGCTTCAGCGGGCGGTAGATACGCAGTATTTT.

Only a few counts were recorded for this clonotype. The chain recombines TRBV12-3 or TRBV12-4 with TRBJ2-2, with 13 positions matching TRBD2. There are 18 residues in the CDR3. Unmatched junction bases numbered 16, after V lost 11 bases and J lost 4 bases. CDR3 protein: CALSSRRLAGGLTGELFF. CDR3 DNA: TGTGCCCTCAGTTCCCGCAGACTAGCGGGAGGCCTCACCGGGGAGCTGTTTTTT.

A few counts support this clonotype. The V call is TRBV7-9, the J call TRBJ2-3; TRBD2 matches 8 bases. Germline V gene lookup returns CDR1 SEHNR and CDR2 FQNEAQ (reference sequence). V lost 5 bases, J lost 1 base, and 5 bases stayed unmatched. The CDR3 covers 15 residues. The CDR3 DNA is TGTGCCAGCAGCCCGACGACTAGCGGCACAGATACGCAGTATTTT. Translated: CASSPTTSGTDTQYF.

This CDR3 is CSARDELAGGRDTQYF. CDR3 coding DNA: TGCAGTGCTAGAGACGAACTAGCGGGGGGAAGAGATACGCAGTATTTT. J is TRBJ2-3 and V is TRBV20-1, with 12 nucleotides matching TRBD2. The CDR3 consists of 16 residues. Germline loops: CDR1 DFQATT, CDR2 SNEGSKA (reference sequence). V lost 0 bases, J lost 5 bases, and 6 bases stayed unmatched.

This clonotype was observed a few times. The rearrangement uses TRBV15 and TRBJ2-3; TRBD2 aligns across 11 bases. V gave up 3 bases and J gave up 3 bases; unmatched junction bases: 5. Germline V gives CDR1 LNHNV, CDR2 YYDKDF (reference sequence). CDR3 length equals 16 residues. In DNA, the CDR3 is TGTGCCACCAGCAGGACTCTAGCGGGAGGAACAGATACGCAGTATTTT. Its translation: CATSRTLAGGTDTQYF.

The CDR3, as DNA: TGTGCCAGCAGTTGGAGGGGGCAGGAAGATACGCAGTATTTT. Encoded protein: CASSWRGQEDTQYF. V gene TRBV12-3 or TRBV12-4 combines with J gene TRBJ2-3; possibly TRBD1 for D (7 bases). Trimming pared 4 bases from V and 5 bases from J, leaving 13 bases between. The CDR3 spans 14 residues.

The chain recombines TRBV7-2 with TRBJ2-1; 8 bases align to TRBD2. Losses at the gene ends were 4 bases for V and 0 bases for J; bases not matched to a gene: 8. The CDR3 is 17 amino acids. Germline V gene lookup returns CDR1 SGHTA and CDR2 FQGNSA. The CDR3 coding sequence is TGTGCCAGCAGCTCGGGTCTAGCGGGTAGCTCCTACAATGAGCAGTTCTTC. This gives the protein CASSSGLAGSSYNEQFF.

As regards this clonotype: A much larger clonotype is one base distant, so this may be a read error. This rearrangement joins TRBV3-1 to TRBJ2-3; a weak D match, TRBD1 (6 bases). CDR1 is LGHDT, CDR2 YNNKEL, per germline (reference sequence). The CDR3 runs to 18 residues. The CDR3 sequence: CACSQDPSGTSSRRTQYF. The DNA of the CDR3 is TGTGCCTGCAGCCAAGATCCTTCAGGGACAAGCTCGCGTCGTACGCAGTATTTT.

This clonotype has at least ten counts. V usage is TRBV5-1 and J usage is TRBJ2-3; D is undetermined. Trimming removed 5 bases from V and 2 bases from J, with 12 bases in between. The V gene's germline CDR1 is SGHRS and CDR2 YFSETQ. This CDR3 region has 14 residues. CDR3 sequence (DNA): TGCGCCAGCAGAAGCACTCTAGACACAGATACGCAGTATTTT. Encoded protein: CASRSTLDTDTQYF.

This clonotype was picked up many times. The rearrangement joins TRBV10-1 to TRBJ2-3; D gene unclear. Germline V gives CDR1 WNHNN, CDR2 SYGVQD (reference sequence). This CDR3 spans 12 amino acids. The V end lost 4 bases, the J end lost 10 bases, and 12 bases lay between the germline ends. The CDR3, as DNA: TGCGCCAGCAGTGTCCCCTCCGGCTCGCAGTATTTT. It codes for CASSVPSGSQYF.

This clonotype showed up many times. This sequence joins TRBV12-3 or TRBV12-4 and TRBJ1-1; a weak D match, TRBD1 (6 bases). The CDR3 loop spans 14 amino acids. V gave up 4 bases and J gave up 1 base, with 10 bases separating them. CDR3 protein: CASSWTERNTEAFF. CDR3 sequence (DNA): TGTGCCAGCAGTTGGACAGAACGGAACACTGAAGCTTTCTTT.

The DNA of the CDR3 is TGTGCCAGCAGTTTACTGGGCCCACCGTTCTTC. It yields the protein CASSLLGPPFF. The rearrangement joins TRBV28 to TRBJ2-1; D remains ambiguous. V lost 2 bases and J lost 15, with 11 bases in between. CDR3 size: 11 residues. Germline-derived CDR1 and CDR2 are MDHEN and SYDVKM. Using reference TRBV28 and TRBJ2-1 for the parts outside the CDR3, the full variable domain is DVKVTQSSRYLVKRTGEKVFLECVQDMDHENMFWYRQDPGLGLRLIYFSYDVKMKEKGDIPEGYSVSREKKERFSLILESASTNQTSMYLCASSLLGPPFFGPGTRLTVL.

This clonotype was found a few times. The V gene is TRBV10-3, the J gene TRBJ1-2; D unclear. Looked up from germline, CDR1 is ENHRY and CDR2 is SYGVKD. The CDR3 consists of 13 residues. V lost 2 bases and J 4 bases, leaving 8 bases between the germline ends. The CDR3 here is CAISEVGGYGYTF. The CDR3 DNA reads as TGTGCCATCAGTGAGGTGGGAGGCTATGGCTACACCTTC.

This clonotype was detected many times. J is TRBJ2-7 and V is TRBV19; D gene unclear. This CDR3 spans 12 amino acids. Deletions cut 5 bases from V and 0 bases from J, with 5 bases between. Germline V lookup: CDR1 LNHDA, CDR2 SQIVND (reference sequence). The CDR3, as DNA: TGTGCCAGTAGTTGGAACTCCTACGAGCAGTACTTC. It codes for CASSWNSYEQYF.

There are many counts of this clonotype. The CDR3 protein is CSARAGTDVYEQYF. DNA of the CDR3: TGCAGTGCTAGAGCCGGGACGGATGTCTACGAGCAGTACTTC. J is TRBJ2-7 and V is TRBV20-1, with D perhaps being TRBD1 or TRBD2 (5 bases each). V was trimmed by 1 base and J by 3 bases, leaving 13 bases between them. Germline V gene data show CDR1 as DFQATT and CDR2 as SNEGSKA (reference sequence). The CDR3 length is 14 residues.

This clonotype was seen repeatedly, ten times or more. This chain links TRBV9 with TRBJ2-6, with D possibly called TRBD1 or TRBD2 (5 bases each). The V end was cut by 1 base, the J end by 4 bases, with 9 bases between. The germline CDR1 and CDR2 sequences are SGDLS and YYNGEE. The CDR3 spans 15 residues. The CDR3 DNA is TGTGCCAGCAGCGTACGAGGGGAAGGGGCCAACGTCCTGACTTTC. It codes for CASSVRGEGANVLTF.

This clonotype was found many times. The chain combines TRBV5-6 with TRBJ2-1, with a possible D match to TRBD2 (5 bases). V was pared by 0 bases and J by 0 bases, with 10 bases between. Germline CDR1 SGHDT, CDR2 YYEEEE. This CDR3 region has 16 residues. The CDR3 loop reads CASSLAPSGSYNEQFF. In DNA form, the CDR3 reads TGTGCCAGCAGCTTGGCCCCCAGCGGCTCCTACAATGAGCAGTTCTTC.

CDR3 sequence: CSVGGWLGGAYEQYF. CDR3 DNA sequence: TGCAGCGTTGGAGGGTGGCTTGGGGGGGCCTACGAGCAGTACTTC. V and J are TRBV29-1 and TRBJ2-7, with TRBD2 identical over 7 bases. The V and J ends lost 4 bases and 2 bases, in that order; junction bases with no gene match: 11. The length of the CDR3 is 15 residues. Germline CDR1 reads SQVTM; CDR2 reads ANQGSEA.

This clonotype was detected a few times. The rearrangement uses TRBV7-2 and TRBJ2-1; the match to TRBD2 covers 14 bases. V lost 5 bases to trimming and J lost 8 bases; unmatched junction nucleotides: 5. The germline gives CDR1 SGHTA, CDR2 FQGNSA. The CDR3 extends over 15 amino acids. CDR3 nucleotides: TGTGCCAGCAGCCCGGGGACTAGCGGGAGTTATGAGCAGTTCTTC. This codes for CASSPGTSGSYEQFF.

This clonotype has a count of ten or more. The rearrangement joins TRBV6-1 to TRBJ1-3; D unclear. Trimming left V 10 bases short and J 0 bases short, with 10 bases between. CDR1 is MNHNS, CDR2 SASEGT, per germline. The CDR3 runs 13 residues. The CDR3 loop is CATSRGSGNTIYF. DNA for the CDR3: TGTGCCACCTCTCGGGGCTCTGGAAACACCATATATTTT.

The CDR3 region is CATSRVGRTMYEQYF. The DNA of the CDR3 is TGTGCCACCAGCAGAGTCGGGCGGACTATGTACGAGCAGTACTTC. The rearrangement uses TRBV15 and TRBJ2-7; possibly TRBD2 for D (6 bases). The CDR3 length is 15 residues. The germline V gene encodes CDR1 LNHNV and CDR2 YYDKDF (reference sequence). Deletions cut 1 base from V and 4 bases from J, with 14 bases between.

This clonotype was seen at least ten times. The rearrangement links TRBV7-8 to TRBJ2-1; 10 bases map to TRBD2. CDR3 length: 17 residues. The V gene's germline CDR1 is SGHVS and CDR2 FQNEAQ. V lost 1 base, J lost 4 bases, and 7 bases stayed unmatched. For the CDR3, the DNA is TGTGCCAGCAGCTTAGGGCTACTAGCGGGACCTTACAATGAGCAGTTCTTC. Amino acids: CASSLGLLAGPYNEQFF.

This clonotype appeared many times. The chain joins TRBV20-1 to TRBJ2-2, with 10 positions matching TRBD2. CDR1 DFQATT and CDR2 SNEGSKA come from the germline V gene (reference sequence). V lost 2 bases and J lost 4; bases outside the gene matches: 1. The CDR3 runs 14 residues. The CDR3 nucleotides read TGCAGTGCTAGACTAGCGGGAGCCACCGGGGAGCTGTTTTTT. Its translation: CSARLAGATGELFF.

Only one count was recorded for this clonotype. A read error may produce the germline difference seen at one junction end. The chain recombines TRBV7-2 with TRBJ2-1; 8 nucleotides align to TRBD2. CDR3 length equals 16 residues. In germline, CDR1 is SGHTA, CDR2 FQGNSA. The CDR3 sequence: CAISLLAVSSYNEQFF. The DNA for the CDR3 is TGTGCCATCAGCTTACTAGCGGTGAGCTCCTACAATGAGCAGTTCTTC.

Sample share makes this clonotype medium-sized. The chain employs TRBV7-2 and TRBJ2-3; D perhaps matches TRBD2 (5 bases). The germline V gene encodes CDR1 SGHTA and CDR2 FQGNSA. This CDR3 spans 15 amino acids. V lost 5 bases and J 0 bases, leaving 12 bases between the germline ends. CDR3 sequence: CASSARLSSTDTQYF. The CDR3 coding sequence is TGTGCCAGCAGCGCCCGACTATCAAGCACAGATACGCAGTATTTT.